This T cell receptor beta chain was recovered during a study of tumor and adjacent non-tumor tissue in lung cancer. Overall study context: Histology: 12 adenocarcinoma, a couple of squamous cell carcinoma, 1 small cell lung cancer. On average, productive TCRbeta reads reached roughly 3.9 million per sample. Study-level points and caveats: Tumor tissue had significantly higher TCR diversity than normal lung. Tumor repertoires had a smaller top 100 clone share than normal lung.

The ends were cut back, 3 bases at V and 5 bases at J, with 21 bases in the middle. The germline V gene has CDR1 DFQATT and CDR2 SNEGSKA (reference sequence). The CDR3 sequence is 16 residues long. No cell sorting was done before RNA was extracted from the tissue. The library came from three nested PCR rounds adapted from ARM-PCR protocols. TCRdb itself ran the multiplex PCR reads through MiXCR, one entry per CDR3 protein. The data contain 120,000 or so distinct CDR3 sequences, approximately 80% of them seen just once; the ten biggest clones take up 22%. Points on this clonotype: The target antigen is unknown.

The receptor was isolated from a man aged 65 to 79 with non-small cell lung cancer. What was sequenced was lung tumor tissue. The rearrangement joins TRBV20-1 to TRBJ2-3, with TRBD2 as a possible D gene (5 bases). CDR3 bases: TGCAGTGCTAGGAGTCTTCCCGAGGATGGGAGAGATACGCAGTATTTT. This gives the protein CSARSLPEDGRDTQYF.